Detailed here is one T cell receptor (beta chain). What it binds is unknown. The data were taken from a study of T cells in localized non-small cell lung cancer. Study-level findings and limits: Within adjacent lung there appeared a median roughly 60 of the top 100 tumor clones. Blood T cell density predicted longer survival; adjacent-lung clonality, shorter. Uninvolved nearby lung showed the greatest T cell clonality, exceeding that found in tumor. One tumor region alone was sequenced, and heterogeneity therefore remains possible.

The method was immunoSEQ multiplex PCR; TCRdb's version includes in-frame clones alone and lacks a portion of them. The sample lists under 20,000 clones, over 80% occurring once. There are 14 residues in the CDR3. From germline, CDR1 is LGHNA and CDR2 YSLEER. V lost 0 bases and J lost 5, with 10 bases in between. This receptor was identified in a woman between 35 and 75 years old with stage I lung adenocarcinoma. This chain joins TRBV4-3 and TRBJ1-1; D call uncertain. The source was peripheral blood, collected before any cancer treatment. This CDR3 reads CASSQERGWTEAFF. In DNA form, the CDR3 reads TGCGCCAGCAGCCAAGAACGGGGATGGACTGAAGCTTTCTTT.